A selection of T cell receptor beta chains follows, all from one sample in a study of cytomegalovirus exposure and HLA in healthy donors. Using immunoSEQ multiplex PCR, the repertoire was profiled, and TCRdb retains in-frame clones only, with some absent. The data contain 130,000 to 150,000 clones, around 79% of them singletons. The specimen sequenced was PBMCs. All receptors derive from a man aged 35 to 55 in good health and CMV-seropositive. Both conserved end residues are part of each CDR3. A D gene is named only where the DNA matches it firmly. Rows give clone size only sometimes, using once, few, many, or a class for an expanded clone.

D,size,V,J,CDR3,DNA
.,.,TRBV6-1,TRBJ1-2,CASSEESGDGYTF,TGTGCCAGCAGTGAAGAATCAGGGGATGGCTACACCTTC
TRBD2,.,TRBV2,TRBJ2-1,CASSAVKREENNEQFF,TGTGCCAGCAGTGCGGTCAAGCGGGAGGAAAACAATGAGCAGTTCTTC
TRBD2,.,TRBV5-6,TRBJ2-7,CASSLVGSGHYEQYF,TGTGCCAGCAGCTTGGTAGGTAGCGGGCACTACGAGCAGTACTTC
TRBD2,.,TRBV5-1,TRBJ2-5,CASSPTSGSVPETQYF,TGCGCCAGCAGCCCAACTAGCGGGAGTGTCCCAGAGACCCAGTACTTC
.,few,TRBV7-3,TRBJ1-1,CSSSTGPNTEAFF,TGTTCCAGCAGTACAGGCCCTAACACTGAAGCTTTCTTT
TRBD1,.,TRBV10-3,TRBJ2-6,CAISETGAGANVLTF,TGTGCCATCAGTGAGACAGGGGCTGGGGCCAACGTCCTGACTTTC
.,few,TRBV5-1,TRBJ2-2,CASSYLTGTNTGELFF,TGCGCCAGCAGCTACCTGACAGGCACGAACACCGGGGAGCTGTTTTTT
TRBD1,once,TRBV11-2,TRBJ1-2,CASSPQGAGGYTF,TGTGCCAGCAGCCCACAGGGGGCCGGTGGCTACACCTTC
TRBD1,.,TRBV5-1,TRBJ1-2,CASSLGQGFDGYTF,TGCGCCAGCAGCCTTGGACAGGGGTTCGATGGCTACACCTTC
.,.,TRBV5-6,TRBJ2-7,CASSSRGSRTVAYEQYF,TGTGCCAGCAGCTCAAGGGGGAGTCGGACGGTGGCCTACGAGCAGTACTTC
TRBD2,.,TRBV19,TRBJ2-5,CASSRRWAGGQETQYF,TGTGCCAGTAGTCGGCGATGGGCGGGAGGGCAAGAGACCCAGTACTTC
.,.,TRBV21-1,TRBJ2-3,CASSSDLGTDTQYF,TGTGCCAGCAGCAGTGACTTGGGCACAGATACGCAGTATTTT
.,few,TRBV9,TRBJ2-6,CASSVDHRVLAGANVLTF,TGTGCCAGCAGCGTAGATCACAGGGTCTTGGCTGGGGCCAACGTCCTGACTTTC
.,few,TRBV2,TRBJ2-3,CASSEELTLSLTDTQYF,TGTGCCAGCAGTGAAGAGTTGACACTCTCTCTCACAGATACGCAGTATTTT
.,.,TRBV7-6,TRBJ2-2,CAAQLGRANTGELFF,TGTGCCGCTCAGTTAGGGCGGGCAAACACCGGGGAGCTGTTTTTT
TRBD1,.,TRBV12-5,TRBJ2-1,CASGLTGTGGNEQFF,TGTGCTAGTGGTTTGACCGGGACAGGGGGCAATGAGCAGTTCTTC
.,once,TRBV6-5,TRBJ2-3,CASSYSKDPGGTQYF,TGTGCCAGCAGTTACTCGAAAGATCCCGGCGGAACGCAGTATTTT
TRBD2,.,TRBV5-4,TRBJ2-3,CASSRGLAGGQDTQYF,TGTGCCAGCAGCAGGGGACTAGCGGGAGGGCAAGATACGCAGTATTTT
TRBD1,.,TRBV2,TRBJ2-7,CASSRGGRNLAYEQYF,TGTGCCAGCAGTCGAGGGGGCCGCAACCTAGCCTACGAGCAGTACTTC
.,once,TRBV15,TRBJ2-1,CATSRVRNSYNEQFF,TGTGCCACCAGCAGAGTGAGGAACTCCTACAATGAGCAGTTCTTC
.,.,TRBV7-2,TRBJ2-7,CASSRSGSGDYEQYF,TGTGCCAGCAGCCGCTCAGGGTCGGGGGACTACGAGCAGTACTTC
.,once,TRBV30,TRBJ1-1,CAWSTDGTPNTEAFF,TGTGCCTGGAGCACAGACGGGACACCGAACACTGAAGCTTTCTTT
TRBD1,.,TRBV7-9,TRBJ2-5,CASSSVQGAQETQYF,TGTGCCAGCAGCTCCGTCCAGGGGGCACAAGAGACCCAGTACTTC
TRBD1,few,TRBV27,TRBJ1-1,CASSLSPFGQVNTEAFF,TGTGCCAGCAGTTTATCGCCTTTCGGACAGGTGAACACTGAAGCTTTCTTT
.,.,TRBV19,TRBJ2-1,CASSIDPSIVFYNEQFF,TGTGCCAGTAGTATAGATCCTAGTATAGTTTTCTACAATGAGCAGTTCTTC
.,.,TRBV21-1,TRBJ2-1,CASSKSRLAVIVEQFF,TGTGCCAGCAGCAAGAGTCGGCTAGCGGTGATCGTGGAGCAGTTCTTC
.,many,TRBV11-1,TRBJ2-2,CASTPRDTGELFF,TGTGCCAGCACCCCGCGGGACACCGGGGAGCTGTTTTTT
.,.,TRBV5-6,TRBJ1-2,CASSPMTLYGYTF,TGTGCCAGCAGCCCCATGACACTCTATGGCTACACCTTC
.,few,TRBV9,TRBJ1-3,CASSELPPGSTAGNTIYF,TGTGCCAGCAGCGAACTACCCCCCGGGAGTACGGCTGGAAACACCATATATTTT
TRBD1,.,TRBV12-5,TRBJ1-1,CASGLAFETGGNISQDTEAFF,TGTGCTAGTGGTTTGGCCTTCGAGACAGGGGGCAATATCAGTCAGGACACTGAAGCTTTCTTT
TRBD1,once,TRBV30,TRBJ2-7,CAWSRPGQGSVGQYF,TGTGCCTGGAGCAGACCGGGACAGGGTTCTGTCGGGCAGTACTTC
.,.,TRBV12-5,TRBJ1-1,CASGLVSGRNTEAFF,TGTGCTAGTGGTTTGGTATCGGGTAGGAACACTGAAGCTTTCTTT
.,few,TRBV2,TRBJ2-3,CASSEALLARNTQYF,TGTGCCAGCAGTGAAGCGTTACTAGCTCGGAATACGCAGTATTTT
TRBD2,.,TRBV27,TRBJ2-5,CASSLLGAGGLQETQYF,TGTGCCAGCAGTTTACTGGGAGCGGGAGGGCTTCAAGAGACCCAGTACTTC
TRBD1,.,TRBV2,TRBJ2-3,CASSDFGETGGTDTQYF,TGTGCCAGCAGTGATTTTGGCGAGACAGGGGGCACAGATACGCAGTATTTT
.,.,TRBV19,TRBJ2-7,CASSIPRGSTYEQYF,TGTGCCAGTAGTATCCCCAGGGGCTCCACCTACGAGCAGTACTTC
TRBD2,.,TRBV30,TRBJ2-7,CAWSVSSGIYEQYF,TGTGCCTGGAGTGTTAGCAGCGGGATCTACGAGCAGTACTTC
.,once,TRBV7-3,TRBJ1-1,CASSLPWKGVTEAFF,TGTGCCAGCAGCTTACCGTGGAAGGGGGTCACTGAAGCTTTCTTT
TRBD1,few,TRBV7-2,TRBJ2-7,CASSLSSDRAYEQYF,TGTGCCAGCAGCTTAAGTTCGGACAGGGCCTACGAGCAGTACTTC
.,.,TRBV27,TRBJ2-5,CASSSHGWETQYF,TGTGCCAGCAGTTCTCACGGGTGGGAGACCCAGTACTTC
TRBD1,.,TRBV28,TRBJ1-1,CASSLGQGFRTEAFF,TGTGCCAGCAGCCTCGGACAGGGATTTCGCACTGAAGCTTTCTTT
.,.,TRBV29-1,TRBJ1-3,CSGGTVGNTIYF,TGCAGCGGAGGGACTGTTGGAAACACCATATATTTT
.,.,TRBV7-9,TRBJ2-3,CASSSEVTDTQYF,TGTGCCAGCAGCTCCGAGGTAACAGATACGCAGTATTTT
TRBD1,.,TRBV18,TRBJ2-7,CASSRLDRANEQYF,TGTGCCAGCTCACGATTGGACAGGGCCAACGAGCAGTACTTC
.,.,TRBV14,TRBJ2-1,CASSQSFRDSTYNEQFF,TGTGCCAGCAGCCAATCATTCCGGGACTCGACCTACAATGAGCAGTTCTTC
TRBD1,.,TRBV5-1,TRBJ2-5,CASSLAKFVQGSQETQYF,TGCGCCAGCAGCTTGGCCAAATTTGTACAGGGGTCTCAAGAGACCCAGTACTTC
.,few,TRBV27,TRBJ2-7,CASSLQAQGASYEQYF,TGTGCCAGCAGTTTACAGGCGCAGGGTGCCTCCTACGAGCAGTACTTC
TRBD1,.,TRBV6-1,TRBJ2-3,CASPPGQGSDTQYF,TGTGCCAGCCCCCCGGGACAGGGTTCAGATACGCAGTATTTT
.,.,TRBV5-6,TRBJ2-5,CASSSISRSRETQYF,TGTGCCAGCAGCTCCATCTCTCGGTCCCGAGAGACCCAGTACTTC
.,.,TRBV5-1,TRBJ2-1,CASSLGGSSYNEQFF,TGCGCCAGCAGCTTGGGAGGGAGCTCCTACAATGAGCAGTTCTTC
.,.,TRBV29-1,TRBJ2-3,CSLAPGGTDTQYF,TGCAGCTTAGCGCCCGGGGGCACAGATACGCAGTATTTT
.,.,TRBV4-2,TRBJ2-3,CASSPGDSPLTSQYF,TGTGCCAGCAGCCCGGGGGACTCCCCCCTGACGTCGCAGTATTTT